What follows are 18 T cell receptor beta chains derived from one specimen sequenced in a study of T cell responses to AZD1222 COVID-19 vaccine. Profiling relied on immunoSEQ multiplex PCR, and the TCRdb table lists in-frame clones only, not all of them. The sample yields over 65,000 clones, about 88% seen once. The sample was peripheral blood, taken 28 days after the second AZD1222 dose. Source of these receptors: an adult who received the AZD1222 COVID-19 vaccine.

The CDR3: CASSLSMDEKLFF. DNA of the CDR3: TGTGCCAGCAGCTTGAGTATGGATGAAAAACTGTTTTTT. V is TRBV7-9 and J is TRBJ1-4; D uncertain. This CDR3 is built from 13 residues. Germline V gene data show CDR1 as SEHNR and CDR2 as FQNEAQ (reference sequence). Trimming pared 3 bases from V and 6 bases from J, leaving 8 bases between. The entire variable domain, with the rest obtained from reference TRBV7-9 and TRBJ1-4, is as follows: DTGVSQNPRHKITKRGQNVTFRCDPISEHNRLYWYRQTLGQGPEFLTYFQNEAQLEKSRLLSDRFSAERPKGSFSTLEIQRTEQGDSAMYLCASSLSMDEKLFFGSGTQLSVL.

Notes on this clone: One junction end does not reproduce the germline sequence, and a read error may be involved. The chain couples TRBV7-9 to TRBJ1-3; tentatively, D is TRBD1 (5 bases). Germline CDR1 is SEHNR and CDR2 is FQNEAQ (reference sequence). The CDR3 runs 12 residues. The CDR3 region has the DNA TGTGCCAGCAGGGGGACTGGAAACACTATATATTTT. Translated: CASRGTGNTIYF.

The V call is TRBV19, the J call TRBJ2-1; 7 bases agree with TRBD2. Trimming at V came to 4 bases and at J to 9 bases, leaving 18 bases not matched to a gene. CDR3 size: 17 residues. Germline lookup yields CDR1 LNHDA and CDR2 SQIVND (reference sequence). Here the CDR3 reads CASSTRRASGHQAEQFF. The CDR3, as DNA: TGTGCCAGTAGTACCCGCCGGGCTAGCGGACATCAGGCTGAGCAGTTCTTC.

The table lists this clone with a count of one. The chain carries TRBV5-1 and TRBJ1-1, with a possible D match to TRBD1 (6 bases). In germline, CDR1 is SGHRS, CDR2 YFSETQ. Trimming stripped 4 bases from V and 3 bases from J, with 10 bases between. The CDR3 contains 13 residues. CDR3 coding DNA: TGCGCCAGCAGCCAGACAGGTTACACTGAAGCTTTCTTT. This gives the protein CASSQTGYTEAFF.

This clone was seen only once. The chain is built from TRBV15 and TRBJ2-7, with 8 bases aligning to TRBD2. The CDR3 is 15 residues long. The V gene end was trimmed by 0 bases and the J gene end by 2 bases; junction bases not matched to a gene: 3. CDR1 LNHNV and CDR2 YYDKDF come from the germline V gene (reference sequence). In DNA, the CDR3 is TGTGCCACCAGCAGAGAAACTAGCGGAACCTACGAGCAGTACTTC. Protein sequence: CATSRETSGTYEQYF.

The CDR3 region has the DNA TGTGCCAGTAGTCCCAGACAGGACAGACCCACGTACTTC. Its translation: CASSPRQDRPTYF. The J gene is TRBJ2-7, the V gene TRBV19, with D possibly TRBD1 on 6 matching bases. V shed 5 bases and J shed 12 bases, with 20 bases lying between them. The CDR3 covers 13 residues. The germline CDR1 and CDR2 sequences are LNHDA and SQIVND (reference sequence).

The V and J genes are TRBV5-1 and TRBJ2-1; a possible D gene is TRBD1 (6 bases). Trimming removed 4 bases at V and 7 bases at J, with 18 bases between. The CDR3 is made up of 15 amino acids. Germline-derived CDR1 and CDR2 are SGHRS and YFSETQ. CDR3 region: CASSQQVGTTNEQFF. CDR3 bases: TGCGCCAGCAGCCAACAGGTTGGGACAACGAATGAGCAGTTCTTC.

V usage is TRBV11-2 and J usage is TRBJ2-1, with TRBD1 as a possible D gene (5 bases). The ends were cut back, 0 bases at V and 2 bases at J, with 5 bases in the middle. This CDR3 spans 14 amino acids. Germline V lookup: CDR1 SGHAT, CDR2 FQNNGV. This chain's CDR3 is CASSLEQAYNEQFF. The CDR3 DNA sequence: TGTGCCAGCAGCTTAGAACAGGCCTACAATGAGCAGTTCTTC.

This chain joins TRBV30 and TRBJ1-5, with D possibly being TRBD1 (6 bases). V dropped 0 bases and J dropped 0 bases, with 9 bases sitting between them. The length of the CDR3 is 15 residues. Per germline, CDR1 GTSNPN and CDR2 SVGIG (reference sequence). Here the CDR3 reads CAWSVGAYSNQPQHF. CDR3 nucleotides: TGTGCCTGGAGTGTGGGGGCCTATAGCAATCAGCCCCAGCATTTT.

The V and J genes are TRBV19 and TRBJ1-5, with TRBD1 matching 8 bases. V lost 1 base to trimming and J lost 3 bases; unmatched junction nucleotides: 5. This CDR3 is built from 16 residues. The germline V gene encodes CDR1 LNHDA and CDR2 SQIVND (reference sequence). This CDR3 is CASSIGTGTSNQPQHF. DNA of the CDR3: TGTGCCAGTAGTATAGGGACAGGGACCTCCAATCAGCCCCAGCATTTT.

The rearrangement uses TRBV20-1 and TRBJ2-1; maybe TRBD2 (5 bases). The CDR3 loop spans 10 amino acids. V was shortened by 6 bases and J by 10 bases, with 10 bases between the two germline ends. Germline V lookup: CDR1 DFQATT, CDR2 SNEGSKA (reference sequence). The CDR3 nucleotides are TGCAGTGCATGGGAGAGCGAGCAGTTCTTC. Translating it yields CSAWESEQFF.

The J gene is TRBJ1-1, the V gene TRBV6-2 or TRBV6-3; 8 positions match TRBD1. Looked up from germline, CDR1 is MNHEY and CDR2 is SVGEGT. The V segment lost 5 bases and the J segment 3 bases; nucleotides outside the gene matches: 2. The CDR3 is 13 amino acids. In nucleotides, the CDR3 is TGTGCCAGCAGTCGGACAGGGCACACTGAAGCTTTCTTT. It specifies CASSRTGHTEAFF.

The genes are TRBV29-1 and TRBJ1-2; 8 nucleotides line up with TRBD1. The CDR3 has 12 amino acids. Losses at the gene ends were 5 bases for V and 7 bases for J; bases not matched to a gene: 6. Germline V gives CDR1 SQVTM, CDR2 ANQGSEA. The CDR3 nucleotides read TGCAGCGTTATTGGGACAGGACGTGGCTACACCTTC. Encoded protein: CSVIGTGRGYTF.

This chain uses TRBV29-1 with TRBJ1-1; D unclear. The germline V gene encodes CDR1 SQVTM and CDR2 ANQGSEA. This CDR3 spans 12 amino acids. Trimming took 6 bases from V and 7 from J, leaving 15 bases between them. This CDR3 reads CSVRQADLEAFF. DNA for the CDR3: TGCAGCGTCCGACAAGCGGACCTTGAAGCTTTCTTT.

Only one count was recorded for this clone. This sequence joins TRBV16 and TRBJ1-1; 9 nucleotides match TRBD1. Germline V lookup: CDR1 KGHSY, CDR2 FQNENV. The CDR3 consists of 14 residues. V lost 4 bases and J lost 4; bases outside the gene matches: 4. The CDR3 region is CASSPGTGTTEAFF. DNA for the CDR3: TGTGCCAGCAGCCCTGGGACAGGGACCACTGAAGCTTTCTTT.

The chain employs TRBV28 and TRBJ2-4; D possibly matches TRBD1 or TRBD2 (5 bases each). The germline V gene encodes CDR1 MDHEN and CDR2 SYDVKM. Trimming left V 6 bases short and J 0 bases short, with 18 bases between. This CDR3 contains 17 residues. The CDR3 is CASRARGTGQAKNIQYF. The CDR3 DNA reads TGTGCCAGCAGGGCGAGAGGGACCGGACAAGCCAAAAACATTCAGTACTTC.

This sequence joins TRBV25-1 and TRBJ2-2, with 8 bases fitting TRBD2. The germline CDR1 and CDR2 sequences are MGHDK and SYGVNS. Losses at the gene ends were 1 base for V and 1 base for J; bases not matched to a gene: 5. The CDR3 is made up of 17 amino acids. The CDR3 DNA sequence: TGTGCCAGCAGTGAATCCGGTAGCGGGATGAACACCGGGGAGCTGTTTTTT. The encoded protein is CASSESGSGMNTGELFF.

V is TRBV21-1 and J is TRBJ2-1; TRBD2 is taken as the D call from the table, unchecked against the DNA. TRBV21-1 has pseudogene status. The CDR3 is made up of 12 amino acids. The CDR3 loop is CAEGRGRYEQFF. The CDR3 DNA is TGTGCCGAGGGGCGCGGGAGATATGAGCAGTTCTTC.